The 16 T cell receptor beta chains in this list originate from one sample, sequenced in a study of control samples from healthy donors and cancer patients. Clones were sequenced by immunoSEQ multiplex PCR, and TCRdb holds only the in-frame ones, with some missing. Of around 120,000 clones listed, more than 85% are singletons. The sequencing input was PBMCs. These receptors were obtained from a man in his fifties or sixties with head and neck cancer.

The chain couples TRBV27 to TRBJ2-7; no firm D call. The CDR3 spans 14 residues. V lost 1 base to trimming and J lost 3 bases, with 10 bases between them. Germline values: CDR1 MNHEY, CDR2 SMNVEV (reference sequence). Here the CDR3 DNA reads TGTGCCAGCAGTTTATACGGGTTCAGCTACGAGCAGTACTTC. This codes for CASSLYGFSYEQYF.

The V gene is TRBV6-6, the J gene TRBJ2-7, with 7 positions matching TRBD1. With 9 bases clipped from V and 8 bases from J, the junction kept 7 bases outside the gene matches. The germline CDR1 and CDR2 sequences are MNHNY and SVGAGI (reference sequence). The CDR3 is made up of 11 amino acids. The CDR3 DNA sequence: TGTGCCAGTTTACAGGGGAGAAAGCAGTACTTC. Translated, it gives CASLQGRKQYF.

This chain joins TRBV6-6 and TRBJ1-5, with a possible D match to TRBD1 (5 bases). CDR3 size: 15 residues. The V and J ends lost 6 bases and 3 bases respectively, with 15 bases between them. Germline CDR1 reads MNHNY; CDR2 reads SVGAGI (reference sequence). CDR3 bases: TGTGCCAGCAGCAATCAGGGCCCCGCCAATCAGCCCCAGCATTTT. This sequence encodes CASSNQGPANQPQHF.

This chain links TRBV5-5 with TRBJ2-1, with a possible D match to TRBD2 (6 bases). There are 13 residues in the CDR3. Trimming took off 0 bases at V and 13 bases at J, with 14 bases between the two ends. Germline assignment: CDR1 SGHKS and CDR2 YYEKEE (reference sequence). CDR3 in DNA: TGTGCCAGCAGCTTGGAACGCGGGACTTCACAGTTCTTC. Translated: CASSLERGTSQFF.

The CDR3, as DNA: TGTGCCAGCAGTCCAATCAGGGTATATGGCTACACCTTC. Protein sequence: CASSPIRVYGYTF. The rearrangement links TRBV12-3 or TRBV12-4 to TRBJ1-2; possible D gene TRBD1, 5 bases. V was pared by 5 bases and J by 5 bases, with 12 bases between. The CDR3 length is 13 residues.

The gene calls are TRBV28 and TRBJ2-1; no firm D call. Germline assignment: CDR1 MDHEN and CDR2 SYDVKM. CDR3 length equals 15 residues. V was clipped by 5 bases and J by 0 bases, with 11 bases between them. The CDR3, as DNA: TGTGCCAGCAGTATGGACGGTAGCTCCTACAATGAGCAGTTCTTC. It specifies CASSMDGSSYNEQFF.

V and J are TRBV5-1 and TRBJ1-6; 10 bases align to TRBD1. Germline assignment: CDR1 SGHRS and CDR2 YFSETQ. The CDR3 runs to 16 residues. The ends lost 2 bases at V and 10 bases at J; junction bases unmatched: 9. This chain's CDR3 is CASSFGTGDRGSPLHF. CDR3 nucleotide sequence: TGCGCCAGCAGCTTTGGGACAGGGGACCGAGGGTCACCCCTCCACTTT.

The CDR3 here is CASSYEPGLLYEQYF. CDR3 nucleotides: TGTGCCAGCAGCTACGAACCGGGACTACTCTACGAGCAGTACTTC. The V gene is TRBV9, the J gene TRBJ2-7, with 7 bases lining up with TRBD2. Germline V CDR1 and CDR2: SGDLS, YYNGEE. The length of the CDR3 is 15 residues. V dropped 4 bases and J dropped 3; count of bases not matched to a gene: 10.

This sequence joins TRBV6-2 or TRBV6-3 and TRBJ2-2; 8 bases align to TRBD2. V gave up 2 bases and J gave up 2 bases; unmatched junction bases: 13. Per germline, CDR1 MNHEY and CDR2 SVGEGT. The CDR3 spans 19 residues. CDR3 region: CASSYTGVLSGANTGELFF. CDR3 DNA sequence: TGTGCCAGCAGTTACACGGGAGTCCTTAGCGGGGCCAACACCGGGGAGCTGTTTTTT.

This chain joins TRBV5-1 and TRBJ1-1, with 7 bases that match TRBD1. The junction had 8 bases not matched to a gene; V was cut back by 3 bases and J by 0 bases. Germline CDR1 and CDR2: SGHRS and YFSETQ. CDR3 length: 16 amino acids. The CDR3 nucleotides read TGCGCCAGCAGCTCGGCCCAGGGGGGGGTGAACACTGAAGCTTTCTTT. Encoded protein: CASSSAQGGVNTEAFF.

The rearrangement uses TRBV12-5 and TRBJ2-3; perhaps TRBD1 as D (6 bases). The CDR3 contains 14 residues. V was pared by 5 bases and J by 6 bases, with 15 bases between. Germline CDR1 LGHNT, CDR2 FRNRAP. The DNA for the CDR3 is TGTGCTAGTGGTGGGGGCCGGCAGACTGATACGCAGTATTTT. This codes for CASGGGRQTDTQYF.

The chain has TRBV30 and TRBJ1-4, with TRBD1 identical over 8 bases. Trimming removed 2 bases from V and 8 bases from J; junction bases left unmatched: 16. CDR3 size: 17 residues. CDR1 is GTSNPN and CDR2 is SVGIG in the germline V gene (reference sequence). Here the CDR3 reads CAWSTTKGTGLVEKLFF. The CDR3 coding sequence is TGTGCCTGGAGTACTACAAAGGGGACAGGACTTGTGGAAAAACTGTTTTTT.

The rearrangement uses TRBV10-1 and TRBJ2-7; 15 bases line up with TRBD2. The CDR3 is 15 residues long. CDR1 is WNHNN and CDR2 is SYGVQD in the germline V gene (reference sequence). J lost 5 bases, V lost 2 bases, and 1 base had no gene match. CDR3 in DNA: TGCGCCAGCAGTGAGGGACTAGCGGGGGGGCACGAGCAGTACTTC. It specifies CASSEGLAGGHEQYF.

The chain joins TRBV7-8 to TRBJ1-2; 9 bases are shared with TRBD1. The CDR3 is made up of 14 amino acids. Per germline, CDR1 SGHVS and CDR2 FQNEAQ. The V gene end was trimmed by 4 bases and the J gene end by 8 bases; junction bases not matched to a gene: 8. The DNA for the CDR3 is TGTGCCAGCAGCTATGACAGGGGGGCAGAAGGCTACACCTTC. Amino acids: CASSYDRGAEGYTF.

The chain couples TRBV7-3 to TRBJ2-3; the match to TRBD2 covers 7 bases. The V gene's germline CDR1 is SGHTA and CDR2 FQGTGA. The CDR3 spans 16 residues. The V gene end was trimmed by 5 bases and the J gene end by 6 bases; junction bases not matched to a gene: 14. The CDR3 coding sequence is TGTGCCAGCAGCCCCAGTGGAGCGGGGAGATGGGATACGCAGTATTTT. As protein: CASSPSGAGRWDTQYF.

The chain has TRBV19 and TRBJ1-4; maybe TRBD1 (5 bases). V lost 1 base to trimming and J lost 10 bases, with 16 bases between them. Germline values: CDR1 LNHDA, CDR2 SQIVND (reference sequence). There are 15 residues in the CDR3. CDR3 DNA: TGTGCCAGTAGTATAGTGTCGCAGTCCGGGGGAAAACTGTTTTTT. This codes for CASSIVSQSGGKLFF. Full variable domain (remainder filled in from reference TRBV19 and TRBJ1-4): DGGITQSPKYLFRKEGQNVTLSCEQNLNHDAMYWYRQDPGQGLRLIYYSQIVNDFQKGDIAEGYSVSREKKESFPLTVTSAQKNPTAFYLCASSIVSQSGGKLFFGSGTQLSVL.